The rows below give T cell receptor beta chains drawn from one sample of a study of cytomegalovirus exposure and HLA in healthy donors. The assay was immunoSEQ multiplex PCR, and TCRdb's table has in-frame clones only and misses some. Of over 100,000 clones listed, 74% are singletons. Material for sequencing was PBMCs. The receptors were gathered from a human donor in good health. The conserved cysteine and the conserved F or W are not part of the CDR3 here. A D gene is named only where the DNA matches it firmly.

D gene	V gene	J gene	CDR3 protein
TRBD1	TRBV6-4	TRBJ2-2	ASSAGTGTTGELF
-	TRBV9	TRBJ2-4	ASSVAAGRDIQY
-	TRBV6-6	TRBJ1-3	ASTLTVRGNTIY
TRBD2	TRBV7-7	TRBJ2-1	ASSTGSGSVYEQF
-	TRBV16	TRBJ1-6	ASSQGARSNSPLH
-	TRBV7-2	TRBJ2-4	ASSFAETKNIQY
TRBD2	TRBV2	TRBJ2-5	ASSRSLAGGQRQETQY
-	TRBV10-1	TRBJ2-7	ASSGGVGYEQY
-	TRBV7-2	TRBJ1-1	ASSLGGRRTEAF
-	TRBV28	TRBJ1-5	ASSFSLTGPQPQH
TRBD1	TRBV6-5	TRBJ1-1	ASKQTGWNTEAF
TRBD2	TRBV7-2	TRBJ2-7	ASSLELAGTSYEQY
TRBD2	TRBV7-9	TRBJ2-1	ASSLASSGRADEQF
TRBD2	TRBV29-1	TRBJ2-2	SASPGLAGQTGELF
TRBD1	TRBV4-1	TRBJ2-3	ASSQDRVADTQY
-	TRBV2	TRBJ2-2	ASKARANGELF
TRBD1	TRBV5-8	TRBJ2-7	ASSLQGYEQY
TRBD1	TRBV10-1	TRBJ2-7	ASSDRTGEKQY
-	TRBV18	TRBJ2-6	ASSPIQRTAGANVLT
-	TRBV6-5	TRBJ2-7	ASASPGTSYEQY
TRBD2	TRBV28	TRBJ2-1	ASSLPAGVYNEQF
-	TRBV30	TRBJ1-5	AWSGARGLGNQPQH
-	TRBV9	TRBJ2-7	ASSVGLEGLPYEQY
-	TRBV7-8	TRBJ1-1	ASSPQGSNTEAF
TRBD1	TRBV4-1	TRBJ1-1	ASSLRSGGTEAF
TRBD1	TRBV10-3	TRBJ2-7	ASGQGGSSYEQY
-	TRBV6-5	TRBJ1-4	ASSPTGFNEKLF
-	TRBV11-3	TRBJ2-2	ASSPTVNTGELF
-	TRBV10-1	TRBJ2-3	ASSDPGDTQY
-	TRBV5-4	TRBJ2-3	ASSAAGIGTQY
-	TRBV6-5	TRBJ1-4	ASSPGEFSNEKLF
-	TRBV7-9	TRBJ1-5	ASSLAGSNQPQH
-	TRBV19	TRBJ1-5	ASSSGEQGRQPQH
TRBD2	TRBV10-3	TRBJ2-1	AISTSGRGEQF
-	TRBV20-1	TRBJ2-1	SATRGEQF
TRBD2	TRBV10-3	TRBJ2-1	AISDQTSGWEQF
TRBD1	TRBV5-1	TRBJ2-7	ASSLGTGAYEQY
-	TRBV9	TRBJ1-2	ASSVGEPYGYT
-	TRBV30	TRBJ1-1	AWRRWSGSEAF
-	TRBV30	TRBJ1-2	AWSSGGGFGYT
-	TRBV4-2	TRBJ1-1	ASSQSHRAWDTEAF
-	TRBV10-2	TRBJ1-5	ASSYSNQPQH
TRBD1	TRBV6-8	TRBJ1-6	ASRNFRDRGFSRIH
TRBD1	TRBV11-2	TRBJ1-1	ASSWAQGVDTEAF
-	TRBV6-6	TRBJ2-7	ASSFAGLTVEQY
-	TRBV7-2	TRBJ1-3	ASSSDMPGTIY
-	TRBV7-9	TRBJ2-7	SSSFQGGLYEQY
TRBD2	TRBV14	TRBJ2-1	ASSQELTSPEQF
-	TRBV5-4	TRBJ2-3	ASSLAGGSDTQY
TRBD1	TRBV19	TRBJ1-5	ASGTGAITLQPQH
-	TRBV7-4	TRBJ1-4	ASSLRDAKLF
-	TRBV5-8	TRBJ1-3	ASSLYYSGNTIY
TRBD2	TRBV7-2	TRBJ2-3	ASSLRVGGLDTQY